A single sample gave rise to the 7 T cell receptor beta chains below, sequenced in a study of immune cell composition in non-small cell lung cancer. Normal lung sampling was at least 3 cm from the tumour, as distant as possible. Repertoires were generated with immunoSEQ multiplex PCR, while TCRdb's copy carries only in-frame clones and drops some. The sample consists of 3,000 to 4,000 clones, 55% to 70% of them appearing once. Sequencing was done on a sample of non-adjacent lung tissue. The receptors originated from a human donor with non-small cell lung cancer.

This chain links TRBV29-1 with TRBJ2-1; 7 nucleotides match TRBD1. The CDR3 loop spans 12 amino acids. CDR1 and CDR2 (germline): SQVTM, ANQGSEA. With 7 bases clipped from V and 3 bases from J, the junction kept 3 bases outside the gene matches. Written as DNA, the CDR3 is TGCAGCGACCGACAGGGCTACAATGAGCAGTTCTTC. This sequence encodes CSDRQGYNEQFF.

This clone turned up a few times. The chain uses TRBV6-5 and TRBJ2-1; D is unclear. Germline CDR1 reads MNHEY; CDR2 reads SVGAGI. Trimming left V 5 bases short and J 6 bases short, with 5 bases between. The CDR3 is made up of 11 amino acids. CDR3 sequence: CASSLSNEQFF. Written as DNA, the CDR3 is TGTGCCAGCAGTCTTTCCAATGAGCAGTTCTTC.

The chain has TRBV14 and TRBJ2-7; D uncertain. V was trimmed by 1 base and J by 4 bases, leaving 5 bases between them. The CDR3 has 12 residues. Germline V gives CDR1 SGHDN, CDR2 FVKESK. DNA for the CDR3: TGTGCCAGCAGCCAAGTACATTACGAGCAGTACTTC. This gives the protein CASSQVHYEQYF.

The chain links TRBV4-2 to TRBJ2-2, with 10 positions matching TRBD2. This CDR3 spans 16 amino acids. The junction had 3 bases not matched to a gene; V was cut back by 0 bases and J by 5 bases. Germline V gene sequence: CDR1 LGHNA, CDR2 YNFKEQ. The CDR3 nucleotides read TGTGCCAGCAGCCAAGATAGCGGGGGGTGGACCGGGGAGCTGTTTTTT. It specifies CASSQDSGGWTGELFF.

The rearrangement links TRBV2 to TRBJ1-5, with TRBD1 identical over 10 bases. From germline, CDR1 is SNHLY and CDR2 FYNNEI. J gave up 5 bases and V 6 bases, and 13 bases lay outside the gene matches. CDR3 length: 17 amino acids. The CDR3 spells CASSYGTGDSGDQPQHF. The CDR3 DNA reads TGTGCCAGCAGCTACGGGACAGGGGATAGCGGGGATCAGCCCCAGCATTTT. The whole variable domain, filled in from reference TRBV2 and TRBJ1-5, reads EPEVTQTPSHQVTQMGQEVILRCVPISNHLYFYWYRQILGQKVEFLVSFYNNEISEKSEIFDDQFSVERPDGSNFTLKIRSTKLEDSAMYFCASSYGTGDSGDQPQHFGDGTRLSIL.

This chain uses TRBV19 with TRBJ2-1; 8 bases align to TRBD2. J gave up 9 bases and V 5 bases, and 9 bases lay outside the gene matches. Per germline, CDR1 LNHDA and CDR2 SQIVND (reference sequence). CDR3 length equals 14 residues. Here the CDR3 DNA reads TGTGCCAGTAGTCCCAAGGGACTAGGGCTTGAGCAGTTCTTC. This codes for CASSPKGLGLEQFF.

This chain uses TRBV12-5 with TRBJ1-2, with D perhaps TRBD1 (6 bases). The CDR3 consists of 15 residues. V was pared by 1 base and J by 2 bases, with 11 bases between. Germline assignment: CDR1 LGHNT and CDR2 FRNRAP. CDR3 residues: CASGLAPDSNYGYTF. The CDR3 DNA sequence: TGTGCTAGTGGTTTGGCCCCGGACAGCAACTATGGCTACACCTTC.